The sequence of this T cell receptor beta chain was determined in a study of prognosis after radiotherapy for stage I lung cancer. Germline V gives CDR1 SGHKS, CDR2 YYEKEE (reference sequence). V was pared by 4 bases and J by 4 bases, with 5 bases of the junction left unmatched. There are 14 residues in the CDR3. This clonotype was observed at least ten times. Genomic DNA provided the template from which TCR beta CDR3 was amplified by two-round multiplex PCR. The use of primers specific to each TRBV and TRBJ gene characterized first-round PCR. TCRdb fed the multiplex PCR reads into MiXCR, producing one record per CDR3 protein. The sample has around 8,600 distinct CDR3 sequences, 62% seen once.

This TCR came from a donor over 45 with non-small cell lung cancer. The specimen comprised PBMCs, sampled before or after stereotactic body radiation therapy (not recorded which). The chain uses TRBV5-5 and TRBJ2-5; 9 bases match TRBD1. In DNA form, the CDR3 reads TGTGCCAGCAGCGGGACAGGGTCAGGAGAGACCCAGTACTTC. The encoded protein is CASSGTGSGETQYF.